This record looks at one T cell receptor beta chain sequence and its context. Its antigen remains unidentified. The sample is drawn from a study of T cells in tuberculosis. Background on the study: T cells were selected with CD1B tetramers loaded with glucose monomycolate. Regarding the study as a whole: GMM-specific TCRs were nearer to active tuberculosis alpha repertoires, suggesting expansion. Smaller alpha distances in active tuberculosis partly reflected shorter CDR3-alpha lengths.

Generated by immunoSEQ multiplex PCR, the TCRdb table keeps only in-frame clones and is missing some. Of roughly 41,000 clones in the sample, 90% to 95% were seen once. There are 15 residues in the CDR3. Germline CDR1 SGHAT, CDR2 FQNNGV. V lost 4 bases and J 0 bases, leaving 10 bases between the germline ends. Adolescents were screened for latent TB by skin test and IGRA. Sequenced: PBMCs. The J gene is TRBJ2-1, the V gene TRBV11-2; TRBD2 might be the D (5 bases). This clonotype originated in a donor aged 5-35 years with latent tuberculosis or without tuberculosis infection. Some clones in this sample may be carry-over from other donors' samples. The CDR3 sequence is CASSSGGSSYNEQFF. Here the CDR3 DNA reads TGTGCCAGCAGCTCGGGTGGGAGCTCCTACAATGAGCAGTTCTTC.